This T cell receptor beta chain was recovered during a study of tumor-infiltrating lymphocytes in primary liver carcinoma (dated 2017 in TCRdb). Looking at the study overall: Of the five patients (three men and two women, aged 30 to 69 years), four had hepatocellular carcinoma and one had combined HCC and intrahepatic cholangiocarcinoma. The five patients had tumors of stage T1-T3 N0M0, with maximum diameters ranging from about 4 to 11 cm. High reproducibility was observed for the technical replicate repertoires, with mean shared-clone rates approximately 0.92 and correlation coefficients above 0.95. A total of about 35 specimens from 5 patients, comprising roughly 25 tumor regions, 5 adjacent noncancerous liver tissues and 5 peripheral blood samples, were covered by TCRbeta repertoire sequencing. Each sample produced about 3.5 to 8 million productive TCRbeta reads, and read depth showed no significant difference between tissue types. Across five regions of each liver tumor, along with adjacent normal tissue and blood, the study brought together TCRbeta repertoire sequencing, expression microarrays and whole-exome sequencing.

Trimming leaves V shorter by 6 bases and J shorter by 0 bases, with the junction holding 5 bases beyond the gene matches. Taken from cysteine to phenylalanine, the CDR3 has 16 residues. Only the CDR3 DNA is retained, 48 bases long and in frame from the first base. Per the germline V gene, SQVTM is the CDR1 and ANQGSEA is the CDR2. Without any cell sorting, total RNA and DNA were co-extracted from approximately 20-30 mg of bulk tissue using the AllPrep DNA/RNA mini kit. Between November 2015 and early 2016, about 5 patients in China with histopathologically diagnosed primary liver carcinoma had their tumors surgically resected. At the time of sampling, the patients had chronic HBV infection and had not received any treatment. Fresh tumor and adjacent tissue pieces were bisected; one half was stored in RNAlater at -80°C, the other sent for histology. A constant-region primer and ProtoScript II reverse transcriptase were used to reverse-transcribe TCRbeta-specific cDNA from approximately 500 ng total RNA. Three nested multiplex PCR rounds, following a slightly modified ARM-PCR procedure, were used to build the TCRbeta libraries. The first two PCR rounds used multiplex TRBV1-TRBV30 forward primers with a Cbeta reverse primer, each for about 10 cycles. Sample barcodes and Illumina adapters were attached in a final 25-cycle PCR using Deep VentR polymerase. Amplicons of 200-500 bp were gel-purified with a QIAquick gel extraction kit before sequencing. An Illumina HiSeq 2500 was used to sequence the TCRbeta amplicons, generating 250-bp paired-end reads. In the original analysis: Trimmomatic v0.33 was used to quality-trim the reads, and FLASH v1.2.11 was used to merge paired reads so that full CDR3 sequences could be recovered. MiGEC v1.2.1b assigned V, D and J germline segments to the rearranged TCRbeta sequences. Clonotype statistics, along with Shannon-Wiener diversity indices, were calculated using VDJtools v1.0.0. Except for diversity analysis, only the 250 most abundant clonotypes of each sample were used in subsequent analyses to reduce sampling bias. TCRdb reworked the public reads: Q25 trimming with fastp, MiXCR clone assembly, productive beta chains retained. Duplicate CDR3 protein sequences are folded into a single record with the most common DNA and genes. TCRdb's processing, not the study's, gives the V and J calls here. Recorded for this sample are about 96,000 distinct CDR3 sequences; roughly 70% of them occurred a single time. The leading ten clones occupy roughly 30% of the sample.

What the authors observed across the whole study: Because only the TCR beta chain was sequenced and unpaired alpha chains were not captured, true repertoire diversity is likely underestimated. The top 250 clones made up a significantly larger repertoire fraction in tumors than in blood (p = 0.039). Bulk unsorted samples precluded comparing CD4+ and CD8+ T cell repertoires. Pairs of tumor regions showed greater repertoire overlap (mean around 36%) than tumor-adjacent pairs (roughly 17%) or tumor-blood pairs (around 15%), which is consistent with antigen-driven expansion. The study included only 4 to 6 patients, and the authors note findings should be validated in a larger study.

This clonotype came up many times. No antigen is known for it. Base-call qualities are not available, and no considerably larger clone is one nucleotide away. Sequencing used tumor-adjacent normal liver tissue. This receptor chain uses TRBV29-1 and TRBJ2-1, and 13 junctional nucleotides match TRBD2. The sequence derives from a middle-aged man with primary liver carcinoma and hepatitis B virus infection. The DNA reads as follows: TGCAGCGTCGCCTGGACTAGCGGGAGCTCCTACAATGAGCAGTTCTTC. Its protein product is CSVAWTSGSSYNEQFF.